The rows below give T cell receptor beta chains drawn from one sample of a study of shared clonotypes between healthy human individuals. This table comes from immunoSEQ multiplex PCR, and its TCRdb copy is limited to in-frame clones, with some not included. The top ten hold 1.2% of the sample, which has 1.6 million or so clones, roughly 97% seen once. Sequencing was performed on naive CD4+ T cells sorted from blood. All receptors derive from a man aged 30-40 years in good health. Each CDR3 is given with its conserved first and last residue. The D gene is left open where the match is weak. The size of a clone is reported for some rows only, either as once, few or many, or as a class for expanded clones.

abundance	d_gene	v_gene	j_gene	CDR3aa	CDR3nt
.	TRBD2	TRBV9	TRBJ2-3	CASSVGGGRVQDTQYF	TGTGCCAGCAGCGTAGGTGGCGGGAGGGTCCAAGATACGCAGTATTTT
.	TRBD2	TRBV5-1	TRBJ2-1	CASSSTPGLGVYNEQFF	TGCGCCAGCAGCTCGACTCCCGGACTAGGGGTTTACAATGAGCAGTTCTTC
.	TRBD1	TRBV28	TRBJ1-1	CASSPTGWGNTEAFF	TGTGCCAGCAGTCCGACAGGGTGGGGCAACACTGAAGCTTTCTTT
.	.	TRBV20-1	TRBJ1-1	CSITGTEAFF	TGCAGCATAACAGGTACTGAAGCTTTCTTT
once	.	TRBV2	TRBJ1-4	CASSVLRTNEKLFF	TGTGCCAGCAGTGTTCTCAGAACTAATGAAAAACTGTTTTTT
.	.	TRBV18	TRBJ1-2	CASSGLRESSYGYTF	TGTGCCAGCTCAGGATTGAGAGAAAGTTCCTATGGCTACACCTTC
.	.	TRBV10-3	TRBJ2-1	CAISALNEQFF	TGTGCCATCAGCGCACTCAATGAGCAGTTCTTC
.	TRBD1	TRBV6-6	TRBJ2-5	CASSPTGVGGETQYF	TGTGCCAGCAGTCCCACAGGGGTAGGGGGAGAGACCCAGTACTTC
.	.	TRBV9	TRBJ1-5	CASSVSDNQPQHF	TGTGCCAGCAGCGTATCAGACAATCAGCCCCAGCATTTT
.	.	TRBV19	TRBJ2-7	CASSMSGLIYEQYF	TGTGCCAGTAGTATGTCAGGACTGATCTACGAGCAGTACTTC
.	TRBD1	TRBV7-3	TRBJ1-2	CASSSRRQGGNYGYTF	TGTGCCAGCAGCTCTAGGCGCCAGGGGGGAAACTATGGCTACACCTTC
.	.	TRBV7-2	TRBJ2-1	CASTPAWEAYNEQFF	TGTGCCAGCACCCCAGCGTGGGAGGCCTACAATGAGCAGTTCTTC
.	TRBD1	TRBV7-2	TRBJ2-1	CASSLVLQAGGRDEQFF	TGTGCCAGCAGCTTAGTTTTACAAGCAGGGGGCCGGGATGAGCAGTTCTTC
.	.	TRBV6-6	TRBJ2-1	CASTIMGRSYNEQFF	TGTGCCAGCACCATCATGGGACGGTCCTACAATGAGCAGTTCTTC
once	TRBD1	TRBV14	TRBJ1-2	CASSSRDRYHGYTF	TGTGCCAGCAGCAGCCGGGACAGGTACCATGGCTACACCTTC
.	.	TRBV5-6	TRBJ1-1	CASSLQGGTEAFF	TGTGCCAGCAGCTTGCAAGGGGGCACTGAAGCTTTCTTT
.	.	TRBV9	TRBJ2-3	CASSARTGSSDTQYF	TGTGCCAGCAGCGCCCGGACTGGCTCGTCAGATACGCAGTATTTT
.	TRBD1	TRBV9	TRBJ2-7	CASSAGTGGYEQYF	TGTGCCAGCAGTGCAGGGACAGGGGGCTACGAGCAGTACTTC
once	.	TRBV10-3	TRBJ1-3	CAISEVLSGNTIYF	TGTGCCATCAGTGAAGTACTCTCTGGAAACACCATATATTTT
.	TRBD1	TRBV7-2	TRBJ1-5	CASSSFIGQGASNQPQHF	TGTGCCAGCAGCTCCTTCATTGGACAGGGGGCGAGCAATCAGCCCCAGCATTTT
.	.	TRBV6-1	TRBJ2-3	CASDIGGGSDTQYF	TGTGCCAGCGACATAGGAGGGGGGTCAGATACGCAGTATTTT
.	.	TRBV6-1	TRBJ2-1	CASSEGPAYNEQFF	TGTGCCAGCAGTGAAGGTCCCGCCTACAATGAGCAGTTCTTC
.	.	TRBV30	TRBJ2-3	CAWSWRGGTDTQYF	TGTGCCTGGAGTTGGAGGGGTGGGACAGATACGCAGTATTTT
.	.	TRBV11-2	TRBJ1-1	CATIEYLQSLNTEAFF	TGTGCCACCATTGAATACCTACAGAGCCTGAACACTGAAGCTTTCTTT
.	.	TRBV19	TRBJ2-5	CASSIVGADNPPKTQYF	TGTGCCAGTAGTATAGTAGGGGCCGACAATCCCCCAAAGACCCAGTACTTC
once	.	TRBV18	TRBJ2-1	CASSPDQNNEQFF	TGTGCCAGCTCACCTGACCAAAACAATGAGCAGTTCTTC
.	.	TRBV7-9	TRBJ2-6	CASSQGGPSGANVLTF	TGTGCCAGCAGCCAGGGGGGGCCTTCTGGGGCCAACGTCCTGACTTTC
.	.	TRBV2	TRBJ1-5	CASSGFDRYSNQPQHF	TGTGCCAGCAGTGGATTTGACAGGTATAGCAATCAGCCCCAGCATTTT
.	TRBD1	TRBV10-1	TRBJ2-7	CASSNRDRGLYEQYF	TGCGCCAGCAGTAACCGGGACAGGGGGCTCTACGAGCAGTACTTC
.	TRBD1	TRBV9	TRBJ2-2	CASSEEQGLNTGELFF	TGTGCCAGCAGCGAAGAACAGGGGCTGAACACCGGGGAGCTGTTTTTT
.	.	TRBV4-1	TRBJ2-1	CASSQGPHNGQFF	TGCGCCAGCAGCCAGGGTCCCCACAATGGGCAGTTCTTC
.	TRBD1	TRBV30	TRBJ1-4	CAWSVRTGGETNEKLFF	TGTGCCTGGAGTGTTAGGACAGGGGGCGAAACTAATGAAAAACTGTTTTTT
.	.	TRBV9	TRBJ1-3	CASSVVSSSSGNTIYF	TGTGCCAGCAGCGTAGTTAGTTCGAGCTCTGGAAACACCATATATTTT
.	.	TRBV29-1	TRBJ2-5	CSAVRSGQETQYF	TGCAGCGCCGTCCGGTCGGGACAAGAGACCCAGTACTTC
.	.	TRBV10-3	TRBJ1-4	CAISEAFQNLPRREKLFF	TGTGCCATCAGTGAAGCTTTTCAAAATCTCCCCCGTCGCGAAAAACTGTTTTTT
.	.	TRBV18	TRBJ2-1	CASSLGPGGGEQFF	TGTGCCAGCTCATTGGGACCCGGGGGCGGGGAGCAGTTCTTC
.	.	TRBV9	TRBJ1-1	CASSVGAGEAFF	TGTGCCAGCAGCGTAGGGGCAGGGGAGGCTTTCTTT
once	TRBD1	TRBV7-6	TRBJ2-5	CASSLGQGKYQETQYF	TGTGCCAGCAGCCTTGGACAGGGGAAGTACCAAGAGACCCAGTACTTC
once	.	TRBV19	TRBJ2-7	CASSMDGSRYEQYF	TGTGCCAGTAGTATGGACGGGAGTCGCTACGAGCAGTACTTC
.	TRBD1	TRBV6-5	TRBJ2-7	CASRIVRDRSYEQYF	TGTGCCAGCAGGATAGTCCGGGACAGAAGCTACGAGCAGTACTTC
.	.	TRBV5-5	TRBJ2-7	CASSFIPGSYEQYF	TGTGCCAGCAGCTTTATCCCGGGCTCCTACGAGCAGTACTTC
.	TRBD1	TRBV18	TRBJ1-2	CASSPPTGVLDYGYTF	TGTGCCAGCTCACCACCGACAGGGGTTTTGGACTATGGCTACACCTTC
.	.	TRBV5-4	TRBJ1-1	CASSLGRRGTEAFF	TGTGCCAGCAGCTTGGGGAGAAGAGGGACTGAAGCTTTCTTT
.	.	TRBV15	TRBJ2-2	CATSGDPGELFF	TGTGCCACCAGCGGGGACCCCGGGGAGCTGTTTTTT
.	.	TRBV2	TRBJ1-1	CAGGRDLNTEAFF	TGTGCCGGGGGGAGGGACTTGAACACTGAAGCTTTCTTT